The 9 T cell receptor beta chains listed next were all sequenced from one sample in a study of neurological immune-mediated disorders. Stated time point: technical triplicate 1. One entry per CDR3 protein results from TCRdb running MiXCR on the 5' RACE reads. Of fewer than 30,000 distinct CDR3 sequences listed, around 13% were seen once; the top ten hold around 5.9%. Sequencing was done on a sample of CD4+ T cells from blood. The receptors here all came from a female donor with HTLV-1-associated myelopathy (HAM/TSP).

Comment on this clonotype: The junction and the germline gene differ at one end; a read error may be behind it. Written as DNA, the CDR3 is TGTGCCATCAGTTACGCGAGACAGTGGAGGAGAGCTTTCTTT. Translating it yields CAISYARQWRRAFF. This sequence joins TRBV6-2 or TRBV6-3 and TRBJ1-1, with a weak D call TRBD1 (5 bases). There are 14 residues in the CDR3. CDR1 is MNHEY and CDR2 is SVGEGT in the germline V gene.

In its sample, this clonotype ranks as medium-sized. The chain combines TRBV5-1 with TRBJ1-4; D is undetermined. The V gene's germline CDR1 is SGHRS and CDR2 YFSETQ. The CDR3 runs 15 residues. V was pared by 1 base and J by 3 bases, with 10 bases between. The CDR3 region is CASSLTPTANEKLFF. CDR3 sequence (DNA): TGCGCCAGCAGCTTGACTCCGACGGCTAATGAAAAACTGTTTTTT.

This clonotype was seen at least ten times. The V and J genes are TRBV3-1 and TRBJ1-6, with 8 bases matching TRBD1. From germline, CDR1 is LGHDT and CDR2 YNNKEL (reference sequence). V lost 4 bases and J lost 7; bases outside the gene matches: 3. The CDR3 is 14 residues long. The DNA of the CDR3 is TGTGCCAGCAGCCTTCGGACAGGGAATTCACCCCTCCACTTT. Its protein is CASSLRTGNSPLHF.

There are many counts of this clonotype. CDR3 loop: CASSQEGSVNEQFF. DNA for the CDR3: TGTGCCAGCAGCCAAGAGGGTAGTGTGAATGAGCAGTTCTTC. This chain links TRBV3-1 with TRBJ2-1; D is unclear. Germline CDR1 and CDR2: LGHDT and YNNKEL (reference sequence). CDR3 length: 14 residues. The ends were cut back, 0 bases at V and 7 bases at J, with 10 bases in the middle.

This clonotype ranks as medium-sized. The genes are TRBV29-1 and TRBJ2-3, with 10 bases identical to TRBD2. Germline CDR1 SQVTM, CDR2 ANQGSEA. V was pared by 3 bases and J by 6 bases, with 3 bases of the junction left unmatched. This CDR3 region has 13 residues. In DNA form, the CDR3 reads TGCAGCGTTGATCTAGCGGGAGCCGATACGCAGTATTTT. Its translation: CSVDLAGADTQYF.

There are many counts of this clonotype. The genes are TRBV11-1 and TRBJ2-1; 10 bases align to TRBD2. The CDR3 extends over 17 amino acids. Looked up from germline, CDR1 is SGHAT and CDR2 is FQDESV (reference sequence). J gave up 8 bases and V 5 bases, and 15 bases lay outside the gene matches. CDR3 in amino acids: CASSPRVNSGGLDEQFF. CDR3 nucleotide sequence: TGTGCCAGCAGCCCGAGGGTGAATAGCGGGGGGTTGGATGAGCAGTTCTTC.

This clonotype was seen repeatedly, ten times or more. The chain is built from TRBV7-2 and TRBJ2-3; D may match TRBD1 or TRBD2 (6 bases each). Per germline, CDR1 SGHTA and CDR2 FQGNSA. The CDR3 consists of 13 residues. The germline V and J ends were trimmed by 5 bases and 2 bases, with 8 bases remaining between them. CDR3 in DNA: TGTGCCAGCAGCCGGGGGCCCACAGATACGCAGTATTTT. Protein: CASSRGPTDTQYF.

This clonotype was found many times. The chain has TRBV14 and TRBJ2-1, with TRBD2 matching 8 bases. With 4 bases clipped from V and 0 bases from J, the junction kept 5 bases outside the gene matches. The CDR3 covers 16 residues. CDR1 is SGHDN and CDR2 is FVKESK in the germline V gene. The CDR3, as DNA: TGTGCCAGCAGCCCGATAGCGGGAAGCTCCTACAATGAGCAGTTCTTC. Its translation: CASSPIAGSSYNEQFF.

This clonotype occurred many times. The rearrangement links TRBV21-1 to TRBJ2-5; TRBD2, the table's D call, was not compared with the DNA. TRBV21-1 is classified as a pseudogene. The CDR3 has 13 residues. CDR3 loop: CASRVRDGRTQYF. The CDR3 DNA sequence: TGTGCCAGCAGAGTCCGGGACGGAAGGACCCAGTACTTC.